What follows are 4 T cell receptor beta chains derived from one specimen sequenced in a study of shared clonotypes between healthy human individuals. The data were produced by immunoSEQ multiplex PCR, yet TCRdb's version contains in-frame clones alone and is incomplete. The table records some 1 million clones, 70% to 80% of them present only once. Material for sequencing was memory CD4+ T cells sorted from blood. The subset here: CD45RA-negative fraction. The receptors were sampled from a man between 18 and 35 years old in good health.

This chain connects TRBV19 to TRBJ1-3, with TRBD1 matching over 10 bases. CDR1 is LNHDA, CDR2 SQIVND, per germline (reference sequence). CDR3 length equals 20 residues. V shed 4 bases and J 3 bases; nucleotides not matched to a gene: 18. The CDR3 nucleotides read TGTGCCAGTAGTAGCCCTCCGGGACAGGGGTCTCCCCTGAGTGGAAACACCATATATTTT. Residues: CASSSPPGQGSPLSGNTIYF.

This chain joins TRBV9 and TRBJ1-2; the D gene is possibly TRBD1 (6 bases). This CDR3 has 13 residues. Germline-derived CDR1 and CDR2 are SGDLS and YYNGEE. Trimming took off 4 bases at V and 5 bases at J, with 12 bases between the two ends. The CDR3 bases are TGTGCCAGCAGCTCAGTGACAGGTTATGGCTACACCTTC. Translating gives CASSSVTGYGYTF.

This chain joins TRBV30 and TRBJ1-1, with a weak D call TRBD1 (5 bases). The CDR3 is made up of 13 amino acids. The germline V gene has CDR1 GTSNPN and CDR2 SVGIG (reference sequence). With 8 bases removed from V and 2 bases from J, the gap between germline ends came to 15 bases. CDR3 nucleotide sequence: TGTGCCACTAGGGACGGATCTAACACTGAAGCTTTCTTT. Amino acids: CATRDGSNTEAFF.

J is TRBJ2-7 and V is TRBV15; D may be TRBD1 (5 bases). Trimming took 0 bases from V and 7 from J, leaving 13 bases between them. The CDR3 consists of 14 residues. Germline V lookup: CDR1 LNHNV, CDR2 YYDKDF (reference sequence). The CDR3 bases are TGTGCCACCAGCAGAGATCAGAAGGGGCGGGAGCAGTACTTC. Translated: CATSRDQKGREQYF.